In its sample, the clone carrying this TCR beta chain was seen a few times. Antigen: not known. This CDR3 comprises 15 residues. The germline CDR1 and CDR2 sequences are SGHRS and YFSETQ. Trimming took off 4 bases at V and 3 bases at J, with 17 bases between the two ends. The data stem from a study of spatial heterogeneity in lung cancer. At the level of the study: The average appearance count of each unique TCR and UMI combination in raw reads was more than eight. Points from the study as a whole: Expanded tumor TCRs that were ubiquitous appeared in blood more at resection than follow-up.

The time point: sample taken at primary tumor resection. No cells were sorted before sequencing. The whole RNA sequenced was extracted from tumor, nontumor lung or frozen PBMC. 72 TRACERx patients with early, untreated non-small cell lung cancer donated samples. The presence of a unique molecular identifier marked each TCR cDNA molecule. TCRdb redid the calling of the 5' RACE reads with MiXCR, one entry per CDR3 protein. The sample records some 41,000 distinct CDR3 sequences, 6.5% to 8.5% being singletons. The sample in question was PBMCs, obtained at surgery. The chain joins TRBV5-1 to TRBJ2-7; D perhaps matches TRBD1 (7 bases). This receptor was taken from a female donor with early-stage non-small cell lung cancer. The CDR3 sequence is CASSNPAGGNYEQYF. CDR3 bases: TGCGCCAGCAGCAACCCGGCAGGGGGGAACTACGAGCAGTACTTC. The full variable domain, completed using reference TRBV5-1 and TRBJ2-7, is KAGVTQTPRYLIKTRGQQVTLSCSPISGHRSVSWYQQTPGQGLQFLFEYFSETQRNKGNFPGRFSGRQFSNSRSEMNVSTLELGDSALYLCASSNPAGGNYEQYFGPGTRLTVT.